The 24 T cell receptor beta chains in this list originate from one sample, sequenced in a study of OX40 agonist ivuxolimab in advanced cancers. Profiling relied on immunoSEQ multiplex PCR, and the TCRdb table lists in-frame clones only, not all of them. Of almost 70,000 clones in the sample, roughly 90% were seen once. This specimen consisted of CD4+ or CD8+ T cells sorted from blood, obtained in a trial of the OX40 agonist ivuxolimab. The receptors shown here come from an adult with an advanced solid tumor such as melanoma, head and neck, liver or kidney cancer.

Only one count was recorded for this clone. V is TRBV5-4 and J is TRBJ2-7; no reliable D call. V dropped 0 bases and J dropped 5 bases, with 12 bases sitting between them. The CDR3 has 14 residues. From germline, CDR1 is SGHNT and CDR2 YYREEE (reference sequence). This CDR3 is CASSLGRKTHEQYF. As DNA, the CDR3 is TGTGCCAGCAGCTTGGGGCGGAAGACCCACGAGCAGTACTTC.

The chain couples TRBV11-2 to TRBJ1-1; 7 nucleotides agree with TRBD1. The germline V gene encodes CDR1 SGHAT and CDR2 FQNNGV. CDR3 length: 16 residues. The ends lost 5 bases at V and 1 base at J; junction bases unmatched: 10. The CDR3 sequence: CASSAMGQPKNTEAFF. In DNA form, the CDR3 reads TGTGCCAGCAGCGCGATGGGACAGCCCAAGAACACTGAAGCTTTCTTT.

The chain combines TRBV2 with TRBJ1-5, with 8 bases aligning to TRBD1. In germline, CDR1 is SNHLY, CDR2 FYNNEI. V lost 1 base and J lost 6; bases outside the gene matches: 5. This CDR3 contains 15 residues. CDR3 in DNA: TGTGCCAGCAGTGAAGGGACAGGGACCAGTCAGCCCCAGCATTTT. Translating it yields CASSEGTGTSQPQHF.

The genes are TRBV6-5 and TRBJ2-7, with TRBD1 identical over 10 bases. V trimming: 5 bases; J trimming: 5 bases; junction bases outside the gene matches: 6. CDR1 and CDR2 from the germline V gene are MNHEY and SVGAGI. CDR3 length: 14 residues. Written as DNA, the CDR3 is TGTGCCAGCAGTCGCCGGGACAGGGGCCACGAGCAGTACTTC. As protein: CASSRRDRGHEQYF.

The genes are TRBV2 and TRBJ2-2, with a tentative D call TRBD2 (6 bases). This CDR3 has 15 amino acids. V was trimmed by 5 bases and J by 0 bases, leaving 10 bases between them. Per germline, CDR1 SNHLY and CDR2 FYNNEI. The CDR3, as DNA: TGTGCCAGCAGTCCCGGGACTTCGAACACCGGGGAGCTGTTTTTT. It encodes CASSPGTSNTGELFF.

The gene calls are TRBV11-3 and TRBJ1-4; D is possibly TRBD1 (5 bases). The CDR3 runs to 15 residues. Germline V gives CDR1 SGHNT, CDR2 YENEEA. Trimming took 2 bases from V and 5 from J, leaving 12 bases between them. CDR3 region: CASSLYGAGNEKLFF. The CDR3, as DNA: TGTGCCAGCAGCTTATATGGGGCGGGGAATGAAAAACTGTTTTTT.

Details on this clone: Additional DNA sequences in this sample encode the identical CDR3. The chain uses TRBV5-1 and TRBJ2-1, with 13 bases matching TRBD2. Germline values: CDR1 SGHRS, CDR2 YFSETQ. The CDR3 is 17 residues long. J lost 4 bases, V lost 4 bases, and 8 bases had no gene match. CDR3 sequence: CASSREPGLAGYNEQFF. CDR3 coding DNA: TGCGCCAGCAGCAGAGAGCCGGGACTAGCGGGGTACAATGAGCAGTTCTTC.

The rearrangement links TRBV29-1 to TRBJ2-3; 7 bases align to TRBD2. Germline CDR1 is SQVTM and CDR2 is ANQGSEA. This CDR3 spans 13 amino acids. V shed 6 bases and J 5 bases; nucleotides not matched to a gene: 8. For the CDR3, the DNA is TGCAGCGTATCCCGGGGGGTGGTAGATACGCAGTATTTT. It encodes CSVSRGVVDTQYF.

The chain is built from TRBV5-1 and TRBJ2-1; TRBD2 matches at 7 bases. The CDR3 is 18 residues long. The trim removed 0 bases at V and 2 bases at J, leaving 11 bases unmatched. Germline loops: CDR1 SGHRS, CDR2 YFSETQ. The CDR3 here is CASSLGRSGLGAYNEQFF. Here the CDR3 DNA reads TGCGCCAGCAGCTTGGGGCGTAGCGGGCTGGGGGCCTACAATGAGCAGTTCTTC.

The sample holds one count of this clone. This chain links TRBV7-8 with TRBJ2-3; the D gene is possibly TRBD2 (6 bases). CDR1 and CDR2 (germline): SGHVS, FQNEAQ. This CDR3 region has 15 residues. The V and J ends lost 6 bases and 1 base respectively, with 14 bases between them. DNA of the CDR3: TGTGCCAGCAGTTATTTGTGGGGGGGCACAGATACGCAGTATTTT. This sequence encodes CASSYLWGGTDTQYF.

This clone was counted only a few times. V usage is TRBV11-2 and J usage is TRBJ2-3, with D perhaps being TRBD1 or TRBD2 (5 bases each). V was pared by 1 base and J by 2 bases, with 10 bases between. Germline V gives CDR1 SGHAT, CDR2 FQNNGV. This CDR3 region has 15 residues. DNA for the CDR3: TGTGCCAGCAGCTTAGCGGGGCGGGTCACAGATACGCAGTATTTT. This gives the protein CASSLAGRVTDTQYF. Supplemented by reference TRBV11-2 and TRBJ2-3, the full variable domain reads EAGVAQSPRYKIIEKRQSVAFWCNPISGHATLYWYQQILGQGPKLLIQFQNNGVVDDSQLPKDRFSAERLKGVDSTLKIQPAKLEDSAVYLCASSLAGRVTDTQYFGPGTRLTVL.

V usage is TRBV6-1 and J usage is TRBJ2-7; 10 bases are a match to TRBD1. After removal of 7 bases from V and 1 base from J, the junction contained 7 bases not matched to a gene. Germline V lookup: CDR1 MNHNS, CDR2 SASEGT. The CDR3 consists of 15 residues. CDR3 sequence: CASKGRDRGSYEQYF. CDR3 nucleotides: TGTGCCAGCAAGGGCCGGGACAGGGGTTCCTACGAGCAGTACTTC.

The chain uses TRBV6-1 and TRBJ2-5; TRBD1 agrees at 9 bases. Germline V gives CDR1 MNHNS, CDR2 SASEGT. The CDR3 runs 14 residues. The J segment lost 5 bases and the V segment lost 8 bases, leaving 9 bases of the junction unmatched. The CDR3, as DNA: TGTGCCAGCGGACTACAGGGGGCGCGGGAGACCCAGTACTTC. It is translated as CASGLQGARETQYF.

This sequence joins TRBV7-2 and TRBJ1-2; D is possibly TRBD1 (5 bases). The CDR3 has 13 amino acids. Germline lookup yields CDR1 SGHTA and CDR2 FQGNSA. The V and J ends lost 1 base and 4 bases respectively, with 7 bases between them. The CDR3 DNA follows: TGTGCCAGCAGCTTAGGGGGGGTCTATGGCTACACCTTC. The encoded protein is CASSLGGVYGYTF.

This clone showed up many times. CDR3 DNA: TGTGCCAGTCCGGGACAGCAAGAGACCCAGTACTTC. Protein product: CASPGQQETQYF. V gene TRBV6-1 combines with J gene TRBJ2-5; 7 bases align to TRBD1. Germline V lookup: CDR1 MNHNS, CDR2 SASEGT. The CDR3 runs 12 residues. Losses at the gene ends were 9 bases for V and 2 bases for J; bases not matched to a gene: 3.

This chain connects TRBV9 to TRBJ2-2; D may correspond to TRBD1 or TRBD2 (6 bases each). Germline V gene lookup returns CDR1 SGDLS and CDR2 YYNGEE. V was trimmed by 4 bases and J by 2 bases, leaving 18 bases between them. The CDR3 covers 17 residues. The CDR3 spells CASSSGSRTANTGELFF. The CDR3 DNA reads as TGTGCCAGCAGCTCCGGGAGCAGGACAGCCAACACCGGGGAGCTGTTTTTT.

This chain joins TRBV19 and TRBJ2-1, with 10 bases lining up with TRBD2. Germline CDR1 is LNHDA and CDR2 is SQIVND (reference sequence). V lost 2 bases, J lost 5 bases, and 6 bases stayed unmatched. The CDR3 is made up of 16 amino acids. The CDR3 here is CASSILSGGAHNEQFF. In DNA form, the CDR3 reads TGTGCCAGTAGTATACTCAGCGGGGGGGCCCACAATGAGCAGTTCTTC.

The chain employs TRBV5-6 and TRBJ2-2; 10 bases align to TRBD2. This CDR3 has 15 residues. V trimming: 4 bases; J trimming: 4 bases; junction bases outside the gene matches: 4. Germline values: CDR1 SGHDT, CDR2 YYEEEE. CDR3 sequence (DNA): TGTGCCAGCAGCCCTCTAGCGGGGGTCACCGGGGAGCTGTTTTTT. Its translation is CASSPLAGVTGELFF.

CDR3 protein: CASRGRGVMNTGELFF. CDR3 bases: TGTGCCAGTAGGGGCCGGGGGGTGATGAACACCGGGGAGCTGTTTTTT. The V call is TRBV19, the J call TRBJ2-2; TRBD2 matches 7 bases. CDR3 size: 16 residues. The V gene's germline CDR1 is LNHDA and CDR2 SQIVND (reference sequence). The V gene end was trimmed by 6 bases and the J gene end by 1 base; junction bases not matched to a gene: 8.

The chain couples TRBV5-4 to TRBJ1-1; no firm D call. The CDR3 sequence is 12 residues long. The germline CDR1 and CDR2 sequences are SGHNT and YYREEE (reference sequence). V lost 3 bases, J lost 3 bases, and 6 bases lay in between. The DNA of the CDR3 is TGTGCCAGCAGCTGGCAGGACACTGAAGCTTTCTTT. Protein product: CASSWQDTEAFF.

This chain links TRBV11-2 with TRBJ2-1, with D perhaps matching TRBD2 (7 bases). Germline CDR1 and CDR2: SGHAT and FQNNGV. This CDR3 is 15 amino acids long. Between the trimmed V and J ends, which lost 5 bases and 4 bases, there was a span of 15 bases. CDR3 DNA: TGTGCCAGCAGCCATGGGGGGGCCAAGTACAATGAGCAGTTCTTC. This translates into CASSHGGAKYNEQFF.

J is TRBJ2-4 and V is TRBV29-1; D is possibly TRBD1 or TRBD2 (5 bases each). V was pared by 7 bases and J by 2 bases, with 18 bases between. The germline V gene has CDR1 SQVTM and CDR2 ANQGSEA. The CDR3 runs to 15 residues. CDR3 nucleotide sequence: TGCAGCGCTGAGGGGACCGTCCGGACCAAAAACATTCAGTACTTC. Its translation is CSAEGTVRTKNIQYF.

The CDR3 sequence is CASSLGQGLEAFF. The DNA of the CDR3 is TGCGCCAGCAGCCTGGGACAGGGGTTAGAAGCTTTCTTT. The gene calls are TRBV5-1 and TRBJ1-1; TRBD1 matches 10 bases. CDR1 and CDR2 from the germline V gene are SGHRS and YFSETQ. After removal of 4 bases from V and 8 bases from J, the junction contained 5 bases not matched to a gene. The length of the CDR3 is 13 residues.

This clone was counted once. The chain's CDR3 is CASSPRGGSRAYEQYF. The CDR3 DNA reads as TGTGCCAGCAGCCCCCGTGGGGGGAGCCGGGCCTACGAGCAGTACTTC. The chain is built from TRBV5-6 and TRBJ2-7, with D possibly TRBD2 on 6 matching bases. This CDR3 contains 16 residues. Germline V gene data show CDR1 as SGHDT and CDR2 as YYEEEE. V was clipped by 4 bases and J by 2 bases, with 19 bases between them.